This T cell receptor beta chain was identified during a study of blood T cells in healthy people across ages. Whole-study findings and limits: Long-lived donors exceeded aged donors in naive CD4+ cells and diversity. It was not known whether donors were CMV positive (a possible confounder of expanded clonotype changes).

Only a few counts were recorded for this clonotype. Its antigen is still unknown. Next came a second PCR, run for about 6 to 12 cycles, which used a sample-barcoded 5' primer along with a J-beta primer mix. Paired-end reads containing CDR3 totaled no fewer than 2.5 million for each sample. TCRdb re-called the 5' RACE reads with MiXCR, one entry per CDR3 protein. The sample yields around 1,500,000 distinct CDR3 sequences, 42% seen once. V lost 0 bases, J lost 0 bases, and 14 bases lay in between. Germline V lookup: CDR1 SGHRS, CDR2 YFSETQ. The CDR3 spans 17 residues. The sequence came from a woman aged 18-29 years in good health. V gene TRBV5-1 combines with J gene TRBJ2-3; D not resolved. Sequences were obtained from blood. The CDR3 protein is CASSLAGRTGSTDTQYF. The CDR3 nucleotides are TGCGCCAGCAGCTTGGCCGGGCGGACGGGCAGCACAGATACGCAGTATTTT.